This entry features one T cell receptor beta chain sequence. Its antigen is unknown. The sample belongs to a study of resident and recirculating memory T cells in vitiligo. Study-level findings and limits: Clonality differed among vitiligo lesions, with no unique dominant clone.

Assay: immunoSEQ multiplex PCR; the TCRdb copy retains only in-frame clones and omits some. The sample lists some 70,000 clones, approximately 89% seen once, with just under 5% in the top ten. This clonotype was sampled from a male donor with vitiligo. The specimen sequenced was blood.

The CDR3 sequence is CASSQDTQGSGEAFF. CDR3 DNA: TGTGCCAGCAGCCAAGACACACAGGGTTCTGGTGAAGCTTTCTTT. This chain connects TRBV4-2 to TRBJ1-1, with D possibly being TRBD1 (6 bases). V lost 0 bases and J 7 bases, leaving 15 bases between the germline ends. CDR3 length equals 15 residues. CDR1 LGHNA and CDR2 YNFKEQ come from the germline V gene.